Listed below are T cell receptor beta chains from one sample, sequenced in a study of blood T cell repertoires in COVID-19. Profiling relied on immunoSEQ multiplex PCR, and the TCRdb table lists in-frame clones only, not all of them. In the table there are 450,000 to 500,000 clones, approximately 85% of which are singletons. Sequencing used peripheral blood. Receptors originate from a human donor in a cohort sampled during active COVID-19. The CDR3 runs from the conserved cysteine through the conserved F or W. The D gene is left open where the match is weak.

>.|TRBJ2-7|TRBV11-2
TGTGCCAGCAGCTTTCTAACCGGAGCTAGGAGCTCCTACGAGCAGTACTTC
CASSFLTGARSSYEQYF
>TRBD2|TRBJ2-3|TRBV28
TGTGCCAGCAGTTTTAGCGGGAGCATGGGAGATACGCAGTATTTT
CASSFSGSMGDTQYF
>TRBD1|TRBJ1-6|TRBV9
TGTGCCAGCAGCGTAGCGGGAGGGGACAGTTCACCCCTCCACTTT
CASSVAGGDSSPLHF
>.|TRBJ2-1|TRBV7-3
TGTGCCAGCAGCTTAATGCATAGGACTACCAATGAGCAGTTCTTC
CASSLMHRTTNEQFF
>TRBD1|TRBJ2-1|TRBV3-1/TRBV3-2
TGTGCCAGCAGCCCCCCCGGGACAGCCTACAATGAGCAGTTCTTC
CASSPPGTAYNEQFF
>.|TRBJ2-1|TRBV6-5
TGTGCCAGCAAACTCCTGGGCTCCGTCACCAATGAGCAGTTCTTC
CASKLLGSVTNEQFF
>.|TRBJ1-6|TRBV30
TGTGCCTGGAGTAGGGAGGGGAGGTCATCACCCCTCCACTTT
CAWSREGRSSPLHF
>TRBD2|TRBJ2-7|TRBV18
TGTGCCAGCTCACCTACTAGCGCCTACGAGCAGTACTTC
CASSPTSAYEQYF
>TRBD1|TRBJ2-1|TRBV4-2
TGTGCCAGCAGCCAAGAAGGGGGACAGGGGACTGTGACGTTCTTC
CASSQEGGQGTVTFF
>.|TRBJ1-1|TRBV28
TGTGCCAGCAGAACGACTCCTCTGTTAGTTTTCACTGAAGCTTTCTTT
CASRTTPLLVFTEAFF
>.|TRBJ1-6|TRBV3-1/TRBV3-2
TGTGCCAGCAGCCAAGGAAAGATCTTTAGTTCACCCCTCCACTTT
CASSQGKIFSSPLHF
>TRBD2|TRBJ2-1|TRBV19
TGTGCCAGTAGTATAGATCCCCCCCTAGCGGGTGGTCGAAATGAGCAGTTCTTC
CASSIDPPLAGGRNEQFF
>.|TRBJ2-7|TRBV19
TGTGCCAGTAGTAGAGGCCACGAGCAGTACTTC
CASSRGHEQYF
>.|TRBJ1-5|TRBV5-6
TGTGCCAGCAGCTTGACGGCAGGTTGGAATCAGCCCCAGCATTTT
CASSLTAGWNQPQHF
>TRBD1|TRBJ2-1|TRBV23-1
TGCGCCAGCAGGATGAGGGGGACAGGGGTCAATGAGCAGTTCTTC
CASRMRGTGVNEQFF
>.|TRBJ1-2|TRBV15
TGTGCCACCAGCAGAGATCCCGGGAACTATGGCTACACCTTC
CATSRDPGNYGYTF
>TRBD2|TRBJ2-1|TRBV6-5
TGTGCCAGCAGTTATAGGACTAGCGGGAGCAATGAGCAGTTCTTC
CASSYRTSGSNEQFF
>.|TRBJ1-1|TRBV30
TGTGCCTGGGAAACAGTCATGAACACTGAAGCTTTCTTT
CAWETVMNTEAFF
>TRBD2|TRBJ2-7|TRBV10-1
TGCGCCAGCCTTAGGGCACCCGGGACTAGCGGGACAGGCTACGAGCAGTACTTC
CASLRAPGTSGTGYEQYF
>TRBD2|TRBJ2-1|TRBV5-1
TGCGCCAGCAGCCCACTAGCGGGGTCCTACAATGAGCAGTTCTTC
CASSPLAGSYNEQFF
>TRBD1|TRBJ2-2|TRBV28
TGTGCCACCGATTTATCCGGGACAGGTTTCACCGGGGAGCTGTTTTTT
CATDLSGTGFTGELFF
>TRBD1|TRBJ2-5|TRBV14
TGTGCCAGCAGCCTATGGGACAGACAAGAGACCCAGTACTTC
CASSLWDRQETQYF
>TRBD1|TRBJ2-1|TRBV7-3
TGTGCCAGCAGCTTAAGGACAGGGTACAATGAGCAGTTCTTC
CASSLRTGYNEQFF
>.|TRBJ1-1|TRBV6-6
TGTGCCAGCAGTTACTCAGGCGGTTGGGGGGACACTGAAGCTTTCTTT
CASSYSGGWGDTEAFF